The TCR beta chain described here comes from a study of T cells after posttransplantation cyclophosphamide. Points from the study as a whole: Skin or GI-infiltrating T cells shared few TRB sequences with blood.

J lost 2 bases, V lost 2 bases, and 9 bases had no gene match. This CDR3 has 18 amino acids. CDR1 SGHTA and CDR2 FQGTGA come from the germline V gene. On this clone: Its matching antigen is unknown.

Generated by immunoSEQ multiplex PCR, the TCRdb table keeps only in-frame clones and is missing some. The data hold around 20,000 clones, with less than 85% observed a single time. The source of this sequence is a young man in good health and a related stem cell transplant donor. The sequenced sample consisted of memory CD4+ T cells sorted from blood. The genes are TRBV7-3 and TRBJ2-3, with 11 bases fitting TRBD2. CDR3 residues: CASSLGLAGGITTDTQYF. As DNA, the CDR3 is TGTGCCAGCAGCTTAGGGCTAGCGGGGGGAATAACCACAGATACGCAGTATTTT.